A selection of T cell receptor beta chains follows, all from one sample in a study of cytomegalovirus exposure and HLA in healthy donors. Measured with immunoSEQ multiplex PCR; TCRdb has only the in-frame clones, and not every one. The table records tens of thousands of clones, around 80% of them present only once. The source material was PBMCs. Receptors originate from a man aged 50 to 59 in good health and CMV-seropositive. Each CDR3 is given with its conserved first and last residue.

TRBV7-8	TRBJ2-3	CASSARLAGSGDTQYF
TRBV7-9	TRBJ2-7	CASSNGVEQYF
TRBV6-4	TRBJ2-2	CASQDRANTGELFF
TRBV7-9	TRBJ1-1	CASSPLRGTGNTEAFF
TRBV7-9	TRBJ1-4	CASSLKGGGATNEKLFF
TRBV4-1	TRBJ2-7	CASSPGGSYEQYF
TRBV5-1	TRBJ1-3	CASSLAGTGITGNTIYF
TRBV29-1	TRBJ2-7	CSVQGYGQTPYEQYF
TRBV4-2	TRBJ1-5	CASSQDWTGATGNQPQHF
TRBV27	TRBJ2-1	CASSDGTSGSNEQFF
TRBV5-1	TRBJ2-1	CASSLVPTSGVDNEQFF
TRBV21-1	TRBJ2-7	CASFRTSTSYEQYF
TRBV7-2	TRBJ2-1	CASSLGLPLYNEQFF
TRBV19	TRBJ2-2	CASSRLTSGWGNTGELFF
TRBV28	TRBJ1-6	CASSFRDRPNSPLHF
TRBV25-1	TRBJ2-5	CASSVTSGQETQYF
TRBV7-3	TRBJ2-1	CASSPLRGSGNEQFF
TRBV18	TRBJ1-5	CASSTGTGGGGNQPQHF
TRBV12-5	TRBJ2-7	CASGLPHRTYEQYF
TRBV7-9	TRBJ2-5	CASSLRQAQETQYF
TRBV18	TRBJ1-3	CASSPLRGGGNTIYF
TRBV14	TRBJ2-3	CASSLKRDADTQYF
TRBV19	TRBJ2-7	CASSVQGDEQYF
TRBV6-1	TRBJ2-7	CASSGQGAHEQYF
TRBV21-1	TRBJ2-2	CASSKVSRDTGELFF
TRBV5-4	TRBJ2-7	CASSLAGGRKTSGLYYEQYF
TRBV18	TRBJ2-1	CASSPPLRNEQFF
TRBV19	TRBJ2-1	CASMGTSGSLEQFF
TRBV7-8	TRBJ2-7	CASSFSGSSYEQYF
TRBV25-1	TRBJ1-1	CASSDNRAQNTEAFF